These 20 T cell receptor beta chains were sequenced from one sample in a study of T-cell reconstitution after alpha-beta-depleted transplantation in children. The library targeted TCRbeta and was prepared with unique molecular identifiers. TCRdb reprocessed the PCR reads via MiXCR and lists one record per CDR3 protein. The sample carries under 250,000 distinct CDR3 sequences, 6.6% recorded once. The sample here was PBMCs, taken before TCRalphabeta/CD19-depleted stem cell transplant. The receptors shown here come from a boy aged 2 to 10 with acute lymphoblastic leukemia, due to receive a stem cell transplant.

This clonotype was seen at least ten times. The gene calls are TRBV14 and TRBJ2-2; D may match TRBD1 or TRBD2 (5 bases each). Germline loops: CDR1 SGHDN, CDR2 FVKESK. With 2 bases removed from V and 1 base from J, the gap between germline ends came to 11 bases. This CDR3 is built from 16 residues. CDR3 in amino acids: CASSQRGPMNTGELFF. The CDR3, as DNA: TGTGCCAGCAGCCAACGGGGACCGATGAACACCGGGGAGCTGTTTTTT.

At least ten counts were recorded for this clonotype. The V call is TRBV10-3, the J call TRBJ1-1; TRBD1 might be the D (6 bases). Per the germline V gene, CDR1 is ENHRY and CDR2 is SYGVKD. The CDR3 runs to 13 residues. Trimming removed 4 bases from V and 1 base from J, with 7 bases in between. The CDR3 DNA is TGTGCCATCAGTGTACAGGGGAACACTGAAGCTTTCTTT. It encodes CAISVQGNTEAFF.

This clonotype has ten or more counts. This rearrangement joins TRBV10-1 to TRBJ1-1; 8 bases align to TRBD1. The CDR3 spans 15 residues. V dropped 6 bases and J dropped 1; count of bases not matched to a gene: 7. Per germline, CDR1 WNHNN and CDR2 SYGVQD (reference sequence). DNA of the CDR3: TGCGCCAGCAGACCAGGGACAGGCGAGAACACTGAAGCTTTCTTT. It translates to CASRPGTGENTEAFF.

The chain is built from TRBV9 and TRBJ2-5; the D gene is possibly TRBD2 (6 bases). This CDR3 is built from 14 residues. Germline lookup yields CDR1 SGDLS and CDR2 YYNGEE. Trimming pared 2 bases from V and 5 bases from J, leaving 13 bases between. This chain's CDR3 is CASSVGLLQETQYF. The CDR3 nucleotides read TGTGCCAGCAGCGTGGGACTCCTACAGGAGACCCAGTACTTC.

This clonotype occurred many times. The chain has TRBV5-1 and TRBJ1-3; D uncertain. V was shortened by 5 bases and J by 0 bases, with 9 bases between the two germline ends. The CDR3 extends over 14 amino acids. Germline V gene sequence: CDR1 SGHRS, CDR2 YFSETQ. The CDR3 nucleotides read TGCGCCAGCAGTGTTGGGAGCTCTGGAAACACCATATATTTT. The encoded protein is CASSVGSSGNTIYF.

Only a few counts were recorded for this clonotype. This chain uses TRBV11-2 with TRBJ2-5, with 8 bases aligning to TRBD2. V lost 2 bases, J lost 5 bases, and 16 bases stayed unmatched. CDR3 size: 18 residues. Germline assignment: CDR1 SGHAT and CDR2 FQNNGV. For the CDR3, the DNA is TGTGCCAGCAGCTTACGGGGGGGTAACCCTCCGTTGGGGGAGACCCAGTACTTC. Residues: CASSLRGGNPPLGETQYF.

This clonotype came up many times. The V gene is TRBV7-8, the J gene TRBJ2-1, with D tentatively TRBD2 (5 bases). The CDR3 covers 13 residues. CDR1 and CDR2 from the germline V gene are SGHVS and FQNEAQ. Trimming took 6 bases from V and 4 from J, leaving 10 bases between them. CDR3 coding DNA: TGTGCCAGCAGGGCCGGAGGATACAATGAGCAGTTCTTC. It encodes CASRAGGYNEQFF.

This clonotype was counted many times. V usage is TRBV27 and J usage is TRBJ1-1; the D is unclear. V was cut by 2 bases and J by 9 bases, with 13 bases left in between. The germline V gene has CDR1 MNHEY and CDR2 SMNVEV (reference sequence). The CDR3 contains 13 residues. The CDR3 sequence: CASSLAKGGKAFF. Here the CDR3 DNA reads TGTGCCAGCAGTTTAGCCAAGGGAGGAAAAGCTTTCTTT.

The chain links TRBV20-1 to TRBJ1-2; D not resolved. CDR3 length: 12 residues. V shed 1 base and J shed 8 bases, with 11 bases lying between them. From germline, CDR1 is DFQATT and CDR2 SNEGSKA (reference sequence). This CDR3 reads CSARANLGGYTF. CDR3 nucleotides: TGCAGTGCTAGAGCGAACCTCGGGGGCTACACCTTC.

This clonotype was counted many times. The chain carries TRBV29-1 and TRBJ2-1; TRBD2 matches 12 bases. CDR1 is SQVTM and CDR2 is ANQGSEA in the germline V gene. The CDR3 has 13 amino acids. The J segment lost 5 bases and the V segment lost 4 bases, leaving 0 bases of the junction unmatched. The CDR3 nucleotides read TGCAGCGTTGGGACTAGCGGGAACAATGAGCAGTTCTTC. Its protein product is CSVGTSGNNEQFF.

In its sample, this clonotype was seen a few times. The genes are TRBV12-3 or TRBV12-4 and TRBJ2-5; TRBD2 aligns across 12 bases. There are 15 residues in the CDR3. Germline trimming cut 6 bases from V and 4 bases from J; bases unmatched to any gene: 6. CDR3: CASSYWTSGAETQYF. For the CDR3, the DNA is TGTGCCAGCAGCTATTGGACTAGCGGGGCAGAGACCCAGTACTTC.

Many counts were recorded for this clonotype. The DNA for the CDR3 is TGTGCCAGCAGTCTCCTTCTTTCTATTGGTCAGCCCCAGCATTTT. Residues: CASSLLLSIGQPQHF. The rearrangement uses TRBV28 and TRBJ1-5; no clear D gene. This CDR3 has 15 amino acids. The germline V gene encodes CDR1 MDHEN and CDR2 SYDVKM. Deletions cut 5 bases from V and 6 bases from J, with 17 bases between.

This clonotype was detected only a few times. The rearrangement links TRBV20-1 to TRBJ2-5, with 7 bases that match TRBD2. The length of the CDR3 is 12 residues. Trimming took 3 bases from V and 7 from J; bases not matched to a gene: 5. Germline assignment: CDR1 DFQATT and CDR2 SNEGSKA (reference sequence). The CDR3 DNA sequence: TGCAGTGCTAGTGGCGGGGGTATGACCCAGTACTTC. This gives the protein CSASGGGMTQYF.

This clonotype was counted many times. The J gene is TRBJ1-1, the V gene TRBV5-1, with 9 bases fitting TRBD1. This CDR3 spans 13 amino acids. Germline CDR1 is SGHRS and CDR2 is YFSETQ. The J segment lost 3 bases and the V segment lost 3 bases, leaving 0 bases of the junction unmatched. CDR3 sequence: CASSWTGDTEAFF. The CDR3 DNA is TGCGCCAGCAGCTGGACAGGGGACACTGAAGCTTTCTTT.

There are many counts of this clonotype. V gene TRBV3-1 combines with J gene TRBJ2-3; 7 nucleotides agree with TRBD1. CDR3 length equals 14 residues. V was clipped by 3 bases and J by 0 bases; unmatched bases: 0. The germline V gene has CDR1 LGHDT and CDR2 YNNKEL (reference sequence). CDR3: CASSQGQSTDTQYF. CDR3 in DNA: TGTGCCAGCAGCCAGGGACAGAGCACAGATACGCAGTATTTT.

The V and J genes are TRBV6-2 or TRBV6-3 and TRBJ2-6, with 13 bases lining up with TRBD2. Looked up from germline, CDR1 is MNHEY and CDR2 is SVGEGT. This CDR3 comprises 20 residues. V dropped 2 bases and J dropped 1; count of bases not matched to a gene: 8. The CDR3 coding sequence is TGTGCCAGCAGTTACCCTCCCGGGACTAGCGGGGTATCTGGGGCCAACGTCCTGACTTTC. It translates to CASSYPPGTSGVSGANVLTF.

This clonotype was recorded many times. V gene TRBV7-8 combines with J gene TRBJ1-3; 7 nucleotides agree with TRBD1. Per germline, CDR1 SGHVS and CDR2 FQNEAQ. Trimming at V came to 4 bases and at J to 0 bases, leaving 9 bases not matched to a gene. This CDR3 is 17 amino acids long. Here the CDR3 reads CASSSRGQDRSGNTIYF. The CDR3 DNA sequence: TGTGCCAGCAGCTCAAGAGGACAGGACCGCTCTGGAAACACCATATATTTT.

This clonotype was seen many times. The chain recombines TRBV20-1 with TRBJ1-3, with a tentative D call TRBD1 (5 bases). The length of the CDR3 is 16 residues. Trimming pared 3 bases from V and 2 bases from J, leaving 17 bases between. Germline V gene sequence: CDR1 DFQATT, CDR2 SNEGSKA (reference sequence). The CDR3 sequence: CSASPSKGNAGNTIYF. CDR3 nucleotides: TGCAGTGCTAGTCCTAGCAAGGGGAACGCTGGAAACACCATATATTTT.

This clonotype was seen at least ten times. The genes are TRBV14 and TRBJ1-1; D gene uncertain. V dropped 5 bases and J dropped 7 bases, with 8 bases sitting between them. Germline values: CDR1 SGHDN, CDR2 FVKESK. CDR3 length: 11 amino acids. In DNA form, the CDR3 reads TGTGCCAGCAGCGGCTCTAGTGAAGCTTTCTTT. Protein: CASSGSSEAFF.

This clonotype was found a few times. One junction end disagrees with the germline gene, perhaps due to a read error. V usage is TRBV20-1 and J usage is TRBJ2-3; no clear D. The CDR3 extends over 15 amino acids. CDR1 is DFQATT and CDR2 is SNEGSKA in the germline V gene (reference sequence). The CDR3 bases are TGCATTGCTAGAGTCGATAGCCTCCACACAGATACGCAGTATTTT. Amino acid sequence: CIARVDSLHTDTQYF.